What follows are 27 T cell receptor delta chains derived from one specimen sequenced in a study of Vδ1+ human thymocytes. Study results and caveats: Thymic TRG and TRD repertoires appeared highly polyclonal.

These receptors lack a known antigen. Sequences come from RNA converted to cDNA by reverse transcription. Pooled V-gene forward primers with one constant-region reverse primer generated the CDR3 amplicons by multiplex PCR. TCRdb reanalysed the multiplex PCR reads via CATT. The table has 50,000 to 75,000 delta-chain clones, over 13% seen once. Input material: Vdelta1+ gamma-delta thymocytes from the thymus. Subset here: FACS-sorted CD3+ TCRalphabeta- TCRVdelta1+ TCRVdelta2- thymocytes. These receptors were collected from a girl in the first two years of life who had congenital heart surgery.

The chain recombines TRDV1 with TRDJ1; 10 bases fit TRDD3. The germline gives CDR1 TSWWSYY, CDR2 QGS. The ends lost 3 bases at V and 0 bases at J; junction bases unmatched: 28. This CDR3 has 24 amino acids. In DNA, the CDR3 is TGTGCTCTTGGGGATGGGCCTTCACAACATTATGGGGGATACCAATCAGAGTACACCGATAAACTCATCTTT. It encodes CALGDGPSQHYGGYQSEYTDKLIF.

As concerns this clone: The junction and the germline gene differ at one end; a read error may be behind it. The chain links TRDV1 to TRDJ1; 12 positions agree with TRDD3. In germline, CDR1 is TSWWSYY, CDR2 QGS. There are 17 residues in the CDR3. The CDR3 region has the DNA TGTGCTCTTGGGGAACCCACTACTGGGGGATACACCGATAAACTCATCTTC. It encodes CALGEPTTGGYTDKLIF.

This clone came up a few times. The chain joins TRDV1 to TRDJ1, with 10 positions matching TRDD3. The germline V gene encodes CDR1 TSWWSYY and CDR2 QGS. Losses at the gene ends were 2 bases for V and 2 bases for J; bases not matched to a gene: 17. CDR3 length equals 20 residues. CDR3 coding DNA: TGTGCTCTTGGGGAAAGGGGGGGGATACGCCACTCCCGGGGAACCGATAAACTCATCTTT. Its translation: CALGERGGIRHSRGTDKLIF.

Remarks on this clone: The junction shows a germline mismatch at one end, possibly a read error. The V gene is TRDV1, the J gene TRDJ1, with 11 nucleotides matching TRDD3. This CDR3 contains 17 residues. Germline values: CDR1 TSWWSYY, CDR2 QGS. This CDR3 is CALGEAGPVLGDIQLIF. CDR3 sequence (DNA): TGTGCCCTTGGGGAAGCCGGACCCGTACTGGGGGATATCCAACTCATCTTT.

This chain joins TRDV1 and TRDJ1, with 7 bases fitting TRDD3. The CDR3 is 19 amino acids. CDR1 and CDR2 (germline): TSWWSYY, QGS. With V trimmed by 4 bases and J by 3 bases, 20 bases remained unmatched. Here the CDR3 reads CALGGSTRSDGDNADKLIF. CDR3 in DNA: TGTGCTCTTGGGGGATCGACTAGATCGGATGGGGATAATGCCGATAAACTCATCTTT.

The rearrangement uses TRDV1 and TRDJ1; possibly TRDD3 for D (9 bases). Germline V lookup: CDR1 TSWWSYY, CDR2 QGS. The V gene lost 3 bases and the J gene lost 0 bases, with 23 bases spanning the gap. This CDR3 has 19 amino acids. The DNA for the CDR3 is TGTGCTCTTGGGGATCTTCCTACCTGGGGGATTCGGTACACCGATAAACTCATCTTT. Translating gives CALGDLPTWGIRYTDKLIF.

This clone has just a few counts. This sequence joins TRDV1 and TRDJ1; D unresolved. The CDR3 consists of 17 residues. Trimming stripped 3 bases from V and 0 bases from J, with 17 bases between. Germline CDR1 reads TSWWSYY; CDR2 reads QGS. Here the CDR3 reads CALGDRVLTPYTDKLIF. CDR3 DNA sequence: TGTGCTCTTGGGGACCGGGTACTGACGCCGTACACCGATAAACTCATCTTT.

J is TRDJ1 and V is TRDV1, with TRDD3 identical over 10 bases. This CDR3 has 18 amino acids. The germline CDR1 and CDR2 sequences are TSWWSYY and QGS. The trim removed 1 base at V and 8 bases at J, leaving 16 bases unmatched. This CDR3 is CALGEHAVGPRGIRKLIF. CDR3 nucleotide sequence: TGTGCTCTTGGGGAACATGCAGTGGGCCCCCGGGGGATACGGAAACTCATCTTT.

This clone was seen more than once but under ten times. This rearrangement joins TRDV1 to TRDJ1, with 8 positions matching TRDD3. With 2 bases clipped from V and 0 bases from J, the junction kept 5 bases outside the gene matches. CDR1 and CDR2 (germline): TSWWSYY, QGS. CDR3 length: 16 amino acids. The CDR3 protein is CALGESVLGDTDKLIF. CDR3 DNA: TGTGCTCTTGGGGAATCCGTACTGGGGGACACCGATAAACTCATCTTT.

The chain combines TRDV1 with TRDJ1; 9 nucleotides match TRDD2. CDR3 length equals 24 residues. Looked up from germline, CDR1 is TSWWSYY and CDR2 is QGS. The J segment lost 0 bases and the V segment lost 4 bases, leaving 30 bases of the junction unmatched. The CDR3: CALGGGPSYISISWGEKYTDKLIF. The CDR3 DNA is TGTGCTCTTGGGGGAGGGCCTTCCTACATATCCATCAGTTGGGGGGAGAAGTACACCGATAAACTCATCTTT.

This chain uses TRDV1 with TRDJ1; 8 bases agree with TRDD3. The CDR3 spans 18 residues. The ends lost 3 bases at V and 9 bases at J; junction bases unmatched: 21. The germline gives CDR1 TSWWSYY, CDR2 QGS. The CDR3 spells CALGDAFYLGDLRMELIF. The CDR3 DNA is TGTGCTCTTGGGGACGCGTTCTATCTGGGGGACCTTCGGATGGAACTCATCTTT.

This clone was detected a few times. The gene calls are TRDV1 and TRDJ1; D is ambiguous. Germline loops: CDR1 TSWWSYY, CDR2 QGS. V shed 4 bases and J shed 0 bases, with 9 bases lying between them. The CDR3 length is 14 residues. DNA of the CDR3: TGTGCTCTTGGGGGGATTGTCGACACCGATAAACTCATCTTT. It yields the protein CALGGIVDTDKLIF.

The chain carries TRDV1 and TRDJ1; D gene ambiguous. There are 21 residues in the CDR3. Trimming left V 1 base short and J 5 bases short, with 32 bases between. Germline values: CDR1 TSWWSYY, CDR2 QGS. The CDR3 loop reads CALGERRTHHRPKLGADKLIF. In DNA, the CDR3 is TGTGCTCTTGGGGAACGTCGTACTCACCACCGCCCTAAATTGGGTGCGGATAAACTCATCTTT.

The rearrangement uses TRDV1 and TRDJ1; 9 bases agree with TRDD3. The CDR3 contains 22 residues. CDR1 TSWWSYY and CDR2 QGS come from the germline V gene. Unmatched junction bases numbered 29, after V lost 1 base and J lost 8 bases. CDR3 in DNA: TGTGCTCTTGGGGAACCGGACTCCGGTCGTACTGGGGGACCCACCTCGGGCGTAAAACTCATCTTT. Amino acid sequence: CALGEPDSGRTGGPTSGVKLIF.

The rearrangement joins TRDV1 to TRDJ1; 11 nucleotides align to TRDD3. V dropped 2 bases and J dropped 2; count of bases not matched to a gene: 13. This CDR3 spans 19 amino acids. Germline CDR1 reads TSWWSYY; CDR2 reads QGS. The CDR3 loop reads CALGEGGPTGGYYTDKLIF. The DNA of the CDR3 is TGTGCTCTTGGGGAAGGGGGCCCAACTGGGGGATATTATACCGATAAACTCATCTTT.

V is TRDV1 and J is TRDJ1, with 9 bases that match TRDD3. The ends lost 4 bases at V and 2 bases at J; junction bases unmatched: 41. The germline CDR1 and CDR2 sequences are TSWWSYY and QGS. This CDR3 is built from 27 residues. CDR3 residues: CALGVAFPDGFPKLGDPHRALTDKLIF. The CDR3 region has the DNA TGTGCTCTTGGGGTCGCCTTCCCCGACGGTTTTCCCAAACTGGGGGACCCACATAGGGCCCTGACCGATAAACTCATCTTT.

The genes are TRDV1 and TRDJ1; 9 bases are shared with TRDD3. V lost 1 base to trimming and J lost 4 bases; unmatched junction nucleotides: 25. The length of the CDR3 is 22 residues. CDR1 TSWWSYY and CDR2 QGS come from the germline V gene. The CDR3 region has the DNA TGTGCTCTTGGGGAACATCAGGTCCCCATATCCTCTGGGGGATCCCACAGCGATAAACTCATCTTT. Amino acids: CALGEHQVPISSGGSHSDKLIF.

This clone was counted between two and nine times. The chain couples TRDV1 to TRDJ1, with D possibly TRDD3 on 6 matching bases. The germline CDR1 and CDR2 sequences are TSWWSYY and QGS. The length of the CDR3 is 19 residues. Trimming pared 5 bases from V and 0 bases from J, leaving 25 bases between. The CDR3, as DNA: TGTGCTCTTGGGAGTGTAGCCCGTGGTGGGGGGCTGTACACCGATAAACTCATCTTT. Amino acids: CALGSVARGGGLYTDKLIF.

In this sample, this clone turned up a few times. Other DNA sequences in the sample encode the same CDR3. The V and J genes are TRDV1 and TRDJ2; 7 bases map to TRDD3. Germline values: CDR1 TSWWSYY, CDR2 QGS. J was trimmed by 1 base and V by 6 bases; bases with no gene match: 8. The CDR3 has 16 residues. Written as DNA, the CDR3 is TGTGCTCTTGGAGTGGGAGGATACGATTTGACAGCACAACTCTTCTTT. This encodes CALGVGGYDLTAQLFF.

This clone has only a few counts. This chain connects TRDV1 to TRDJ1; 9 nucleotides align to TRDD2. V gave up 5 bases and J gave up 0 bases; unmatched junction bases: 19. This CDR3 contains 20 residues. Germline loops: CDR1 TSWWSYY, CDR2 QGS. The DNA of the CDR3 is TGTGCTCTTGGGTCAAGGCCTTCCTACTGGCCGGTGGGGTACACCGATAAACTCATCTTT. As protein: CALGSRPSYWPVGYTDKLIF.

The chain links TRDV1 to TRDJ1; no reliable D call. The germline V and J ends were trimmed by 4 bases and 1 base, with 10 bases remaining between them. This CDR3 is built from 14 residues. Germline V gene data show CDR1 as TSWWSYY and CDR2 as QGS. The CDR3 DNA reads as TGTGCTCTTGGGGGTCGACTCGGCACCGATAAACTCATCTTT. Translating gives CALGGRLGTDKLIF.

The chain has TRDV1 and TRDJ1, with 13 bases aligning to TRDD3. The CDR3 runs to 19 residues. In germline, CDR1 is TSWWSYY, CDR2 QGS. V lost 4 bases, J lost 10 bases, and 21 bases stayed unmatched. Written as DNA, the CDR3 is TGTGCTCTTGGGGTTCAAAGGAAACCTCGTCGTACTGGGGGATACGCACTCATCTTT. This codes for CALGVQRKPRRTGGYALIF.

The chain couples TRDV1 to TRDJ1; 13 positions agree with TRDD3. Germline V gives CDR1 TSWWSYY, CDR2 QGS. There are 17 residues in the CDR3. Trimming removed 7 bases from V and 3 bases from J; junction bases left unmatched: 11. The CDR3 loop is CALDLKTGGYGPDKLIF. The CDR3 bases are TGTGCTCTTGATCTCAAGACTGGGGGATACGGTCCCGATAAACTCATCTTT.

This clone was found a few times. The V call is TRDV1, the J call TRDJ1; D perhaps matches TRDD3 (6 bases). Germline assignment: CDR1 TSWWSYY and CDR2 QGS. The CDR3 has 16 residues. V lost 6 bases and J lost 11, with 28 bases in between. The CDR3 region is CALGGYMGGYPTALIF. The CDR3 DNA is TGTGCTCTTGGAGGCTATATGGGCGGATACCCCACGGCTCTCATCTTT.

The V and J genes are TRDV2 and TRDJ3; TRDD3 matches at 13 bases. CDR3 length: 21 amino acids. Germline V gene lookup returns CDR1 GEAIGNYY and CDR2 EKD. V was clipped by 6 bases and J by 1 base; unmatched bases: 14. CDR3 DNA sequence: TGTGCCTGTAGTACCTGCACTGGGGGATACGGTATTTCCTGGGACACCCGACAGATGTTTTTC. Protein sequence: CACSTCTGGYGISWDTRQMFF.

This chain links TRDV1 with TRDJ1; a weak D match, TRDD3 (5 bases). The V gene's germline CDR1 is TSWWSYY and CDR2 QGS. V gave up 5 bases and J gave up 3 bases, with 10 bases separating them. The CDR3 loop spans 13 amino acids. The CDR3 DNA sequence: TGTGCTCTTGGGCCGAGGGGGGCCGATAAACTCATCTTT. Protein: CALGPRGADKLIF.

About this clone: At the DNA level, this CDR3 is encoded by other sequences in the same sample as well. V and J are TRDV1 and TRDJ1; D is uncertain. The ends were cut back, 1 base at V and 0 bases at J, with 6 bases in the middle. Germline CDR1 is TSWWSYY and CDR2 is QGS. The CDR3 contains 14 residues. The CDR3 DNA reads as TGTGCTCTTGGGGAACGAAAGTACACCGATAAACTCATCTTT. Its protein product is CALGERKYTDKLIF.